This TCR beta chain stems from a study of beta chain features in type 1 diabetes. What was sequenced were expressed TCRB transcripts, since all of the isolated RNA had been reverse transcribed. Generated by immunoSEQ multiplex PCR, the TCRdb table keeps only in-frame clones and is missing some. The table records about 140,000 clones, about 10% of them present only once. Broader study findings: With patients and controls alike, PCR might favor shorter templates to an equal degree. Sequencing the cDNA could make cells with high TCR expression show up more than they should. Any HLA type influence on TCRB rearrangement was left unresolved here.

As concerns this clone: Its antigen is currently unknown.

Trimming took 4 bases from V and 0 from J; bases not matched to a gene: 2. This CDR3 region has 15 residues. Per the germline V gene, CDR1 is LNHDA and CDR2 is SQIVND (reference sequence). The sequencing input was naive CD4+ T cells from blood. This receptor was obtained from a man aged 18-30 years in good health. This sequence joins TRBV19 and TRBJ1-5, with 8 bases lining up with TRBD1. Here the CDR3 reads CASSKQGDSNQPQHF. DNA of the CDR3: TGTGCCAGTAGTAAACAGGGGGATAGCAATCAGCCCCAGCATTTT.